The rows below give T cell receptor beta chains drawn from one sample of a study of blood T cell repertoires in COVID-19. The method was immunoSEQ multiplex PCR; TCRdb's version includes in-frame clones alone and lacks a portion of them. The table shows a few hundred thousand clones, with 80% to 85% occurring only once. Material: peripheral blood. These receptors originate from a person aged 65 to 85 with COVID-19, enrolled during active disease. The CDR3 runs from the conserved cysteine through the conserved F or W. The D gene is left open where the match is weak. Size tells how often a clone was seen (once, few, many) or the class of an expanded clone, and some rows leave it out.

J	D	V	size	CDR3	DNA
TRBJ2-1	-	TRBV2	-	CASTATGGNEQFF	TGTGCCAGCACGGCAACGGGTGGCAATGAGCAGTTCTTC
TRBJ2-5	-	TRBV18	-	CASSPGGGAAETQYF	TGTGCCAGCTCACCGGGGGGGGGCGCCGCGGAGACCCAGTACTTC
TRBJ2-7	-	TRBV20-1	-	CSARRSSEQYF	TGCAGTGCTAGACGGAGTTCCGAGCAGTACTTC
TRBJ1-5	TRBD1	TRBV19	-	CASSIGTGRSNQPQHF	TGTGCCAGTAGTATTGGGACAGGGAGAAGCAATCAGCCCCAGCATTTT
TRBJ1-1	-	TRBV19	-	CASSISRVDTEAFF	TGTGCCAGTAGTATCTCTCGGGTTGACACTGAAGCTTTCTTT
TRBJ1-6	-	TRBV27	-	CASSTRVSYNSPLHF	TGTGCCAGCAGTACCAGGGTTTCCTATAATTCACCCCTCCACTTT
TRBJ2-7	-	TRBV11-2	-	CASSSPPRAGPYEQYF	TGTGCCAGCAGCTCACCCCCGAGGGCAGGTCCTTACGAGCAGTACTTC
TRBJ2-1	TRBD2	TRBV4-3	-	CASSHDTGLAFNEQFF	TGCGCCAGCAGCCACGATACGGGACTAGCGTTCAATGAGCAGTTCTTC
TRBJ1-2	-	TRBV7-3	few	CASSPSGRGYGYTF	TGTGCCAGCAGCCCCTCGGGGAGGGGATATGGCTACACCTTC
TRBJ2-7	-	TRBV2	few	CASRASYEQYF	TGTGCCAGCAGAGCCTCTTACGAGCAGTACTTC
TRBJ2-7	TRBD1	TRBV30	-	CAWSAFQGGFGLYEQYF	TGTGCCTGGAGTGCATTCCAAGGGGGCTTCGGGTTATACGAGCAGTACTTC
TRBJ1-4	-	TRBV6-5	-	CATAPSPTNEKLFF	TGTGCCACCGCTCCAAGCCCAACTAATGAAAAACTGTTTTTT
TRBJ1-1	TRBD1	TRBV19	once	CASSRLDRGKNTEAFF	TGTGCCAGTAGTAGACTTGACAGGGGGAAGAACACTGAAGCTTTCTTT
TRBJ2-7	-	TRBV3-1/TRBV3-2	-	CASSPIAGISYEQYF	TGTGCCAGCAGCCCTATCGCGGGGATCTCCTACGAGCAGTACTTC
TRBJ2-5	TRBD1	TRBV5-6	-	CASSLSPGQQETQYF	TGTGCCAGCAGCTTGAGTCCGGGACAGCAAGAGACCCAGTACTTC
TRBJ2-1	TRBD1	TRBV7-9	-	CASSPRGQGPYNEQFF	TGTGCCAGCAGCCCCCGGGGACAGGGGCCTTACAATGAGCAGTTCTTC
TRBJ2-5	-	TRBV28	-	CASTSGGGVWETQYF	TGTGCCAGCACCTCCGGTGGAGGGGTGTGGGAGACCCAGTACTTC
TRBJ1-1	-	TRBV3-1/TRBV3-2	-	CASSQLDSGTEAFF	TGTGCCAGCAGCCAACTGGATTCGGGCACTGAAGCTTTCTTT
TRBJ1-6	-	TRBV19	-	CASRETYNSPLHF	TGTGCCAGCAGGGAAACCTATAATTCACCCCTCCACTTT
TRBJ1-5	-	TRBV28	-	CASSSPAPGLAQPQHF	TGTGCCAGCAGTTCCCCCGCCCCGGGTTTGGCTCAGCCCCAGCATTTT